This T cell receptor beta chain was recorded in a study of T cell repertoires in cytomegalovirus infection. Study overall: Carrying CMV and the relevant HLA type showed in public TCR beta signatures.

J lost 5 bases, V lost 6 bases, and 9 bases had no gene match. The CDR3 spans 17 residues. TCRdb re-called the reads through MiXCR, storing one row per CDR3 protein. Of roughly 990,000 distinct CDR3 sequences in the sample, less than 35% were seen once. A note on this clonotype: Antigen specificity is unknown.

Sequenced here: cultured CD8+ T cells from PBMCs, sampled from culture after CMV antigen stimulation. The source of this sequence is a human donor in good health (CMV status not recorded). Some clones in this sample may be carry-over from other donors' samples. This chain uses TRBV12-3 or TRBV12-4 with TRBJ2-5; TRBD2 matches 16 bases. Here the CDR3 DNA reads TGTGCCAGCAGCCAGGGACTAGCGGGGGGGCCTGGGGAGACCCAGTACTTC. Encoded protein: CASSQGLAGGPGETQYF.